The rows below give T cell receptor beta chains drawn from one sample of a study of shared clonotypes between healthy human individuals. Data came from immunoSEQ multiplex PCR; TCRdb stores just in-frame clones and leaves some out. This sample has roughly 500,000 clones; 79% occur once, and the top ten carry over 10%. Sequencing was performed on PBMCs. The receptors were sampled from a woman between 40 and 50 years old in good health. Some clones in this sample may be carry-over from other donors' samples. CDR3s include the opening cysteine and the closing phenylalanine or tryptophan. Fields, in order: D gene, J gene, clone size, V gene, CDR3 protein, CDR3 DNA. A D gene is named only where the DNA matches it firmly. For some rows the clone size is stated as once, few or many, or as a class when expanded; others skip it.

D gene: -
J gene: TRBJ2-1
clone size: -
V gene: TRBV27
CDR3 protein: CASSDTGYNEQFF
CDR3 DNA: TGTGCCAGCAGCGATACAGGATACAATGAGCAGTTCTTC

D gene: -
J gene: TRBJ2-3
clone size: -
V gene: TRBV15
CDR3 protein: CATSRETASTDTQYF
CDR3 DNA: TGTGCCACCAGTAGAGAGACAGCTAGCACAGATACGCAGTATTTT

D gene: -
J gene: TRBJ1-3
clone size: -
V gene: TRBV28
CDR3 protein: CASTSSLASAIYF
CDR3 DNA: TGTGCCAGCACATCAAGCTTGGCGAGTGCCATATATTTT

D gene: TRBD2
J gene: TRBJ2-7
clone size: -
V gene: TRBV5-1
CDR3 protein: CASSLEAGVYEQYF
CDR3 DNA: TGCGCCAGCAGCTTGGAAGCGGGAGTTTACGAGCAGTACTTC

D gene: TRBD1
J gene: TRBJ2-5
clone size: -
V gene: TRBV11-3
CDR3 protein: CASSLAGTAQETQYF
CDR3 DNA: TGTGCCAGCAGCTTAGCGGGGACAGCACAAGAGACCCAGTACTTC

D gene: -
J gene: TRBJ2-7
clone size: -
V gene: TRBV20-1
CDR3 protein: CSAIGSYEQYF
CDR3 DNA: TGCAGTGCTATCGGATCCTACGAGCAGTACTTC

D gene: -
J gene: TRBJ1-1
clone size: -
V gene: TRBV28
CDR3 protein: CASRNSESWENTEAFF
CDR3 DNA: TGTGCCAGCAGGAACTCGGAATCTTGGGAGAACACTGAAGCTTTCTTT

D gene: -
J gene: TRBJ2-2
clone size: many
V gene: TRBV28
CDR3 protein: CASSSGESNTGELFF
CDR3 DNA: TGTGCCAGCAGCTCCGGAGAGTCGAACACCGGGGAGCTGTTTTTT

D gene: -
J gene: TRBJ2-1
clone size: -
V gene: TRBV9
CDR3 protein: CASSGTRGLYNEQFF
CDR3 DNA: TGTGCCAGCAGCGGTACTAGAGGCCTGTACAATGAGCAGTTCTTC

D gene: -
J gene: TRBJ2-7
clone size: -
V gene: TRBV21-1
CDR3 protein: CASSSRRGRARDEQYF
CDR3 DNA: TGTGCCAGCAGCTCCCGGAGAGGGAGGGCCCGGGACGAGCAGTACTTC